This TCR beta chain was profiled in a study of T-cell memory formation after mild COVID-19. Trimming pared 4 bases from V and 1 base from J, leaving 11 bases between. CDR1 SGHRS and CDR2 YFSETQ come from the germline V gene. The CDR3 has 14 amino acids. 5'RACE primed from the constant segment yielded TCR alpha and TCR beta cDNA libraries bearing sample barcodes and UMIs. Via MiXCR, TCRdb re-called the 5' RACE reads, giving one row per CDR3 protein. The table includes just over 350,000 distinct CDR3 sequences, around 14% detected once. As for this clonotype: Its matching antigen is unknown.

Points from the study as a whole: Clones that shrank (day 15 to 85) were balanced CD4/CD8, whereas later expanders leaned CD4+. Most CD4+ clones that shrank were in CM and EM, while CD8+ ones turned up in EMRA. What remained unconfirmed was the SARS-CoV-2 specificity of second-wave clones peaking on day 37.

The sample consisted of PBMCs or a T cell subset sorted from them (not recorded which). The J gene is TRBJ1-1, the V gene TRBV5-1; TRBD1 might be the D (5 bases). The clonotype comes from a man between 18 and 29 years old who had mild COVID-19 (a few samples of this study predate the infection). Cell type and time point are not known. The CDR3 nucleotides are TGCGCCAGCAGCGCAGGGACGGAGAACACTGAAGCTTTCTTT. This translates into CASSAGTENTEAFF.